The 15 T cell receptor beta chains presented below share a single source sample, sequenced in a study of T cell changes during pregnancy in multiple sclerosis. The method was immunoSEQ multiplex PCR; TCRdb's version includes in-frame clones alone and lacks a portion of them. The sample has about 38,000 clones; roughly 89% are singletons. The material sequenced was CD8+ T cells from peripheral blood mononuclear cells, taken in the second trimester of pregnancy. These receptors originate from a female donor with multiple sclerosis, enrolled in a pregnancy study.

DNA of the CDR3: TGTGCCAGCAGCTCTCGTTCTGATGAAAAACTGTTTTTT. Its translation: CASSSRSDEKLFF. V usage is TRBV5-4 and J usage is TRBJ1-4; D ambiguous. The CDR3 is 13 residues long. Between the trimmed V and J ends, which lost 3 bases and 6 bases, there was a span of 9 bases. The germline CDR1 and CDR2 sequences are SGHNT and YYREEE (reference sequence).

This sequence joins TRBV6-5 and TRBJ1-2; D perhaps matches TRBD1 (5 bases). The germline CDR1 and CDR2 sequences are MNHEY and SVGAGI. Trimming shortened V by 6 bases and J by 6 bases, and 14 bases separated the two germline ends. This CDR3 is 13 amino acids long. The CDR3 DNA reads TGTGCCAGCAGCCCGGGACTCACGCATGGCTACACCTTC. Amino acids: CASSPGLTHGYTF.

This chain's CDR3 is CASSQDGLAGWGDTQYF. The CDR3 region has the DNA TGCGCCAGCAGCCAAGATGGTCTAGCGGGGTGGGGAGATACGCAGTATTTT. The chain carries TRBV4-3 and TRBJ2-3, with 9 bases fitting TRBD2. Trimming cost V 0 bases and J 5 bases; bases outside gene matches: 9. Per the germline V gene, CDR1 is LGHNA and CDR2 is YSLEER. The CDR3 has 17 residues.

The gene calls are TRBV4-3 and TRBJ2-3; TRBD1 matches at 7 bases. This CDR3 region has 16 residues. Germline-derived CDR1 and CDR2 are LGHNA and YSLEER. V shed 0 bases and J 3 bases; nucleotides not matched to a gene: 6. The CDR3 protein is CASSQDSGRGTDTQYF. The DNA of the CDR3 is TGCGCCAGCAGCCAAGATTCCGGCAGGGGGACAGATACGCAGTATTTT.

Only one count was recorded for this clone. CDR3 in amino acids: CASIAPKSSYNEQFF. CDR3 coding DNA: TGTGCCAGTATTGCCCCGAAGAGCTCCTACAATGAGCAGTTCTTC. V and J are TRBV19 and TRBJ2-1, with D hard to call. V was cut by 7 bases and J by 0 bases, with 13 bases left in between. This CDR3 has 15 amino acids. Germline V gene data show CDR1 as LNHDA and CDR2 as SQIVND (reference sequence). The full variable domain, in which reference TRBV19 and TRBJ2-1 provide the parts outside the CDR3, is DGGITQSPKYLFRKEGQNVTLSCEQNLNHDAMYWYRQDPGQGLRLIYYSQIVNDFQKGDIAEGYSVSREKKESFPLTVTSAQKNPTAFYLCASIAPKSSYNEQFFGPGTRLTVL.

J is TRBJ1-5 and V is TRBV7-9; a possible D gene is TRBD1 (5 bases). The CDR3 loop spans 15 amino acids. Per the germline V gene, CDR1 is SEHNR and CDR2 is FQNEAQ (reference sequence). Trimming cost V 1 base and J 5 bases, with 12 bases left between them. Here the CDR3 reads CASSLVSREDQPQHF. The CDR3 DNA reads TGTGCCAGCAGCTTAGTCAGCAGGGAGGATCAGCCCCAGCATTTT.

The chain combines TRBV11-2 with TRBJ2-7; D may be TRBD2 (6 bases). Trimming took 3 bases from V and 2 from J, leaving 11 bases between them. The V gene's germline CDR1 is SGHAT and CDR2 FQNNGV. CDR3 length: 14 residues. Here the CDR3 reads CASSFGGGTYEQYF. The CDR3 DNA reads TGTGCCAGCAGCTTTGGTGGGGGGACCTACGAGCAGTACTTC.

The chain couples TRBV6-1 to TRBJ2-3; 8 bases are a match to TRBD2. The J segment lost 5 bases and the V segment lost 7 bases, leaving 2 bases of the junction unmatched. The CDR3 sequence is 12 residues long. Germline V gives CDR1 MNHNS, CDR2 SASEGT. CDR3 DNA: TGTGCCAGCACGGGAGGGGGAGATACGCAGTATTTT. This codes for CASTGGGDTQYF.

In its sample, this clone was seen once. In DNA form, the CDR3 reads TGTGCCAGCAGAGTCCCGGGACAGGATGGCTACACCTTC. Protein product: CASRVPGQDGYTF. The gene calls are TRBV6-5 and TRBJ1-2, with 8 bases matching TRBD1. Trimming at V came to 6 bases and at J to 6 bases, leaving 6 bases not matched to a gene. The length of the CDR3 is 13 residues. Germline V lookup: CDR1 MNHEY, CDR2 SVGAGI.

J is TRBJ2-3 and V is TRBV5-4, with TRBD2 identical over 7 bases. Trimming cost V 4 bases and J 0 bases; bases outside gene matches: 8. In germline, CDR1 is SGHNT, CDR2 YYREEE (reference sequence). The CDR3 extends over 16 amino acids. CDR3 amino acids: CASSGGAGRSTDTQYF. Written as DNA, the CDR3 is TGTGCCAGCAGCGGGGGAGCGGGACGCAGCACAGATACGCAGTATTTT.

The chain employs TRBV9 and TRBJ2-2, with D maybe TRBD1 (5 bases). The ends were cut back, 6 bases at V and 3 bases at J, with 12 bases in the middle. Looked up from germline, CDR1 is SGDLS and CDR2 is YYNGEE. The CDR3 extends over 14 amino acids. The CDR3 protein is CASTSDSHTGELFF. The DNA for the CDR3 is TGTGCCAGCACCTCTGACAGTCACACCGGGGAGCTGTTTTTT.

The V and J genes are TRBV30 and TRBJ1-2; TRBD1 is a possible D gene (5 bases). The germline V and J ends were trimmed by 0 bases and 1 base, with 12 bases remaining between them. The germline V gene encodes CDR1 GTSNPN and CDR2 SVGIG (reference sequence). This CDR3 has 15 amino acids. CDR3 sequence (DNA): TGTGCCTGGAGTGTACCGGACACGAGTAACTATGGCTACACCTTC. As protein: CAWSVPDTSNYGYTF.

This chain joins TRBV5-1 and TRBJ1-2; TRBD1 matches 8 bases. Germline-derived CDR1 and CDR2 are SGHRS and YFSETQ. The trim removed 4 bases at V and 6 bases at J, leaving 2 bases unmatched. The CDR3 loop spans 12 amino acids. CDR3: CASSGQGDGYTF. The CDR3, as DNA: TGCGCCAGCAGCGGACAGGGAGATGGCTACACCTTC.

The rearrangement uses TRBV6-5 and TRBJ1-2, with D possibly TRBD1 on 6 matching bases. V dropped 7 bases and J dropped 7 bases, with 19 bases sitting between them. The CDR3 has 14 residues. Germline V gene sequence: CDR1 MNHEY, CDR2 SVGAGI. The CDR3 coding sequence is TGTGCCAGCATGATGAAGGGGGATGTGTTTGGCTACACCTTC. It is translated as CASMMKGDVFGYTF.

This chain connects TRBV7-9 to TRBJ1-1; a weak D match, TRBD1 (6 bases). The ends were cut back, 5 bases at V and 2 bases at J, with 12 bases in the middle. The CDR3 covers 14 residues. Germline loops: CDR1 SEHNR, CDR2 FQNEAQ (reference sequence). For the CDR3, the DNA is TGTGCCAGCAGCAACAGGGCTGGAAACACTGAAGCTTTCTTT. Translation: CASSNRAGNTEAFF.